One and the same sample provided the 24 T cell receptor beta chains below, sequenced in a study of CD8+CD57+ T cells in acquired aplastic anemia. CDR3 and TCR beta VDJ profiling relied on genomic DNA as the template. TCRdb ran MiXCR on the reads and lists one entry per CDR3 protein. Of over 150,000 distinct CDR3 sequences in the sample, around 50% were seen once. Sequencing involved patients with CD8+CD57+ cell expansion previously shown by flow cytometry. Material for sequencing was sorted CD4+, CD8+, or CD8+CD57+ T cells (not recorded which) from PBMCs. These receptors all come from a human donor with aplastic anemia.

This clonotype has a handful of counts. The chain employs TRBV3-1 and TRBJ1-2, with 10 bases fitting TRBD1. Germline V gene sequence: CDR1 LGHDT, CDR2 YNNKEL (reference sequence). This CDR3 spans 12 amino acids. Trimming at V came to 3 bases and at J to 10 bases, leaving 2 bases not matched to a gene. The CDR3 sequence: CASSQGTGVYTF. CDR3 bases: TGTGCCAGCAGCCAGGGGACAGGGGTCTACACCTTC.

This clonotype was seen only a few times. The chain links TRBV10-2 to TRBJ2-7; 7 nucleotides line up with TRBD2. The V gene end was trimmed by 10 bases and the J gene end by 7 bases; junction bases not matched to a gene: 16. Germline CDR1 is WSHSY and CDR2 is SAAADI. The CDR3 contains 14 residues. The CDR3 here is CATRPLTGGREQYF. As DNA, the CDR3 is TGCGCCACCAGGCCTTTGACGGGGGGTCGGGAGCAGTACTTC.

This clonotype was seen repeatedly, ten times or more. The V and J genes are TRBV9 and TRBJ1-4; D possibly corresponds to TRBD1 (6 bases). Germline values: CDR1 SGDLS, CDR2 YYNGEE. The CDR3 spans 16 residues. The V and J ends lost 0 bases and 8 bases respectively, with 17 bases between them. Here the CDR3 DNA reads TGTGCCAGCAGCGTAGATATTGGGGGGGCAGGGGAAAAACTGTTTTTT. Translating it yields CASSVDIGGAGEKLFF.

Ten or more counts support this clonotype. V and J are TRBV5-4 and TRBJ1-1; D gene uncertain. There are 17 residues in the CDR3. Trimming took 5 bases from V and 4 from J, leaving 24 bases between them. Germline V gene lookup returns CDR1 SGHNT and CDR2 YYREEE (reference sequence). CDR3 amino acids: CASRSGIDPARGTEAFF. The CDR3 DNA follows: TGTGCCAGCAGATCGGGCATAGATCCAGCCCGAGGCACTGAAGCTTTCTTT.

The chain carries TRBV25-1 and TRBJ2-3; no definite D call. Germline CDR1 MGHDK, CDR2 SYGVNS. Trimming cost V 5 bases and J 1 base, with 16 bases left between them. This CDR3 is built from 16 residues. CDR3 DNA sequence: TGTGCCAGCAGTCGGCCAGGCGGCCCAGGCACAGATACGCAGTATTTT. Translation gives CASSRPGGPGTDTQYF.

This clonotype showed up just once. The gene calls are TRBV5-1 and TRBJ2-1, with D hard to call. This CDR3 comprises 13 residues. V was clipped by 4 bases and J by 6 bases, with 11 bases between them. Germline V gives CDR1 SGHRS, CDR2 YFSETQ. Written as DNA, the CDR3 is TGCGCCAGCAGCGTCCAGGCAGGCAATGAGCAGTTCTTC. As protein: CASSVQAGNEQFF.

The V gene is TRBV20-1, the J gene TRBJ2-3; D not resolved. CDR1 and CDR2 (germline): DFQATT, SNEGSKA (reference sequence). Trimming stripped 0 bases from V and 2 bases from J, with 12 bases between. This CDR3 has 15 residues. Here the CDR3 reads CSARDGRTNTDTQYF. As DNA, the CDR3 is TGCAGTGCTAGAGATGGACGGACCAACACAGATACGCAGTATTTT.

At least ten counts were recorded for this clonotype. The rearrangement links TRBV5-1 to TRBJ2-7, with 7 bases that match TRBD1. The J segment lost 3 bases and the V segment lost 2 bases, leaving 5 bases of the junction unmatched. Per the germline V gene, CDR1 is SGHRS and CDR2 is YFSETQ. The CDR3 is made up of 14 amino acids. CDR3 protein: CASSLNGQDYEQYF. The CDR3 coding sequence is TGCGCCAGCAGCTTAAATGGACAGGACTACGAGCAGTACTTC.

V is TRBV2 and J is TRBJ2-2, with 7 nucleotides matching TRBD1. The CDR3 has 14 residues. With 7 bases clipped from V and 6 bases from J, the junction kept 8 bases outside the gene matches. Germline CDR1 is SNHLY and CDR2 is FYNNEI. CDR3 sequence (DNA): TGTGCCAGCAAAGAACCGACAGGGCCCGGGGAGCTGTTTTTT. This translates into CASKEPTGPGELFF.

This clonotype occurred many times. The gene calls are TRBV19 and TRBJ2-2; the D is unclear. Trimming left V 7 bases short and J 2 bases short, with 11 bases between. Germline V gene data show CDR1 as LNHDA and CDR2 as SQIVND (reference sequence). The CDR3 runs 14 residues. The CDR3 nucleotides are TGTGCCAGTACCTCAGCCGTAAACACCGGGGAGCTGTTTTTT. Translated: CASTSAVNTGELFF.

The chain has TRBV9 and TRBJ2-7, with TRBD1 as a possible D gene (6 bases). V dropped 4 bases and J dropped 5 bases, with 22 bases sitting between them. This CDR3 is built from 16 residues. Germline CDR1 and CDR2: SGDLS and YYNGEE. The CDR3 protein is CASSPTLWGPTHEQYF. CDR3 in DNA: TGTGCCAGCAGCCCAACCTTGTGGGGGCCCACGCACGAGCAGTACTTC.

The chain employs TRBV20-1 and TRBJ1-6, with no clear D. The CDR3 length is 14 residues. V lost 3 bases and J lost 4, with 10 bases in between. Germline CDR1 and CDR2: DFQATT and SNEGSKA (reference sequence). For the CDR3, the DNA is TGCAGTGCTAGTGGGTCTGGGTATAATTCACCCCTCCACTTT. Amino acids: CSASGSGYNSPLHF.

V and J are TRBV11-2 and TRBJ2-7; TRBD1 matches at 7 bases. This CDR3 region has 13 residues. Germline CDR1 SGHAT, CDR2 FQNNGV. With V trimmed by 5 bases and J by 6 bases, 7 bases remained unmatched. This CDR3 reads CASSPGDSAEQYF. In DNA form, the CDR3 reads TGTGCCAGCAGCCCCGGGGACAGCGCCGAGCAGTACTTC.

The table lists this clonotype with a few counts. The rearrangement joins TRBV24-1 to TRBJ2-2; D is unclear. This CDR3 spans 14 amino acids. V lost 9 bases and J lost 2, with 12 bases in between. Germline CDR1 KGHDR, CDR2 SFDVKD. CDR3 sequence reads: CATRAYSNTGELFF. CDR3 nucleotides: TGTGCCACCCGTGCCTATTCAAACACCGGGGAGCTGTTTTTT.

This rearrangement joins TRBV20-1 to TRBJ1-5; D is possibly TRBD1 (5 bases). Trimming stripped 6 bases from V and 6 bases from J, with 15 bases between. Germline CDR1 is DFQATT and CDR2 is SNEGSKA (reference sequence). The CDR3 consists of 13 residues. DNA of the CDR3: TGCAGTGCCCGAAAGGGGTTGGGTCAGCCCCAGCATTTT. Its translation is CSARKGLGQPQHF.

The gene calls are TRBV19 and TRBJ2-7; 7 nucleotides align to TRBD1. In germline, CDR1 is LNHDA, CDR2 SQIVND (reference sequence). The CDR3 runs to 14 residues. Germline trimming cut 5 bases from V and 2 bases from J; bases unmatched to any gene: 6. This CDR3 is CASSAQGHPYEQYF. The CDR3 bases are TGTGCCAGTAGTGCACAGGGGCATCCCTACGAGCAGTACTTC. Together with reference TRBV19 and TRBJ2-7, the CDR3 gives the full variable domain: DGGITQSPKYLFRKEGQNVTLSCEQNLNHDAMYWYRQDPGQGLRLIYYSQIVNDFQKGDIAEGYSVSREKKESFPLTVTSAQKNPTAFYLCASSAQGHPYEQYFGPGTRLTVT.

The genes are TRBV10-3 and TRBJ1-2; D not resolved. This CDR3 is built from 11 residues. Germline V lookup: CDR1 ENHRY, CDR2 SYGVKD. V was pared by 5 bases and J by 5 bases, with 6 bases between. The DNA for the CDR3 is TGTGCCATCAGTTCCGGTTATGGCTACACCTTC. This translates into CAISSGYGYTF.

This clonotype was picked up many times. This sequence joins TRBV10-2 and TRBJ2-2; D unclear. The V gene lost 6 bases and the J gene lost 0 bases, with 5 bases spanning the gap. The CDR3 consists of 13 residues. Germline assignment: CDR1 WSHSY and CDR2 SAAADI. CDR3 protein: CASSPTNTGELFF. In nucleotides, the CDR3 is TGCGCCAGCAGCCCTACGAACACCGGGGAGCTGTTTTTT.

This clonotype occurred a few times. The V and J genes are TRBV19 and TRBJ1-4; 8 bases match TRBD1. V lost 5 bases to trimming and J lost 3 bases; unmatched junction nucleotides: 2. CDR1 is LNHDA, CDR2 SQIVND, per germline (reference sequence). The CDR3 covers 14 residues. The CDR3 nucleotides are TGTGCCAGTAGTGAGACAGGGGCTAATGAAAAACTGTTTTTT. Amino acid sequence: CASSETGANEKLFF.

This chain links TRBV25-1 with TRBJ1-6; no definite D call. Germline CDR1 reads MGHDK; CDR2 reads SYGVNS. Trimming left V 2 bases short and J 4 bases short, with 6 bases between. This CDR3 contains 14 residues. CDR3 region: CASSETTYNSPLHF. In DNA form, the CDR3 reads TGTGCCAGCAGTGAAACTACTTATAATTCACCCCTCCACTTT.

This sequence joins TRBV10-3 and TRBJ1-6; 9 bases are shared with TRBD1. Germline V lookup: CDR1 ENHRY, CDR2 SYGVKD. V shed 8 bases, J shed 0 bases, and the junction held 14 bases outside the gene matches. The CDR3 runs 19 residues. The CDR3 region is CAISNPGQGISSYNSPLHF. In DNA, the CDR3 is TGTGCCATCTCGAACCCGGGACAGGGCATCAGCTCCTATAATTCACCCCTCCACTTT.

This clonotype showed up just a few times. The genes are TRBV6-1 and TRBJ2-2, with 14 nucleotides matching TRBD2. The CDR3 contains 18 residues. CDR1 is MNHNS and CDR2 is SASEGT in the germline V gene. Germline trimming cut 5 bases from V and 0 bases from J; bases unmatched to any gene: 5. This chain's CDR3 is CASSPRTSGGPNTGELFF. In DNA form, the CDR3 reads TGTGCCAGCAGTCCCCGGACTAGCGGGGGGCCGAACACCGGGGAGCTGTTTTTT.

Worth noting for this clonotype: Mismatch with germline at one junction end may stem from a read error. This chain uses TRBV3-1 with TRBJ2-3, with 7 bases aligning to TRBD1. The CDR3 spans 16 residues. Germline loops: CDR1 LGHDT, CDR2 YNNKEL (reference sequence). The DNA of the CDR3 is TGTGCCAGCAGCCCAAAGGGACAGAGTCTCACAGATGCGCAGTATTTT. It codes for CASSPKGQSLTDAQYF.

This chain joins TRBV2 and TRBJ1-6; maybe TRBD1 (5 bases). CDR1 and CDR2 from the germline V gene are SNHLY and FYNNEI. The CDR3 is made up of 15 amino acids. V shed 3 bases and J shed 5 bases, with 11 bases lying between them. The CDR3 region is CASSDGRVNNSPLHF. In DNA, the CDR3 is TGTGCCAGCAGTGATGGCAGGGTGAATAATTCACCCCTCCACTTT.